A selection of T cell receptor beta chains follows, all from one sample in a study of T cells in Graves' hyperthyroidism and ophthalmopathy. MiXCR, applied by TCRdb to the multiplex PCR reads, yields one record per CDR3 protein. The repertoire includes some 400,000 distinct CDR3 sequences, about 14% of them detected once, and approximately 9.9% sits in the top ten. Sequenced: blood. The receptors come from a woman aged 55 to 70 with Graves' hyperthyroidism. Both conserved end residues are part of each CDR3. A D gene is named only where the DNA matches it firmly. A row's size may be missing; if present it is once, few, many or a size class.

V gene: TRBV27; clone size: many; D gene: .; J gene: TRBJ1-5; CDR3 DNA: TGTGCCAGCAGTTTGGGCGGCAGGGTCTATAGCAATCAGCCCCAGCATTTT; CDR3 protein: CASSLGGRVYSNQPQHF
V gene: TRBV6-2/TRBV6-3; clone size: many; D gene: TRBD2; J gene: TRBJ2-7; CDR3 DNA: TGTGCCAGCAGTTACTTCGGCGGGGGGGGGGAGCAGTACTTC; CDR3 protein: CASSYFGGGGEQYF
V gene: TRBV15; clone size: many; D gene: .; J gene: TRBJ2-3; CDR3 DNA: TGTGCCACCAGCAGAGATCCTGGAGCGGGCACAGATACGCAGTATTTT; CDR3 protein: CATSRDPGAGTDTQYF
V gene: TRBV11-2; clone size: many; D gene: TRBD2; J gene: TRBJ2-1; CDR3 DNA: TGTGCCAGCACTGTCAGGGTACTAGCGGGAGGTAATGAGCAGTTCTTC; CDR3 protein: CASTVRVLAGGNEQFF
V gene: TRBV5-1; clone size: many; D gene: TRBD2; J gene: TRBJ2-1; CDR3 DNA: TGCGCCAGCAGCTTGCAAAGTGCGGGAGGGTTCAATGAGCAGTTCTTC; CDR3 protein: CASSLQSAGGFNEQFF
V gene: TRBV6-1; clone size: many; D gene: TRBD2; J gene: TRBJ2-1; CDR3 DNA: TGTGCCAGCAGTGAAGCGCTTGGCGGGAGTTCCTACAATGAGCAGTTCTTC; CDR3 protein: CASSEALGGSSYNEQFF
V gene: TRBV5-6; clone size: .; D gene: .; J gene: TRBJ2-5; CDR3 DNA: TGTGCCAGCAGCTCTTTGTCGTGGTCACGAGAGACCCAGTACTTC; CDR3 protein: CASSSLSWSRETQYF
V gene: TRBV7-4; clone size: once; D gene: TRBD2; J gene: TRBJ2-7; CDR3 DNA: TGTGCCAGCACCACTAGCGGGGGGTTCTCCTACGAGCAGTACTTC; CDR3 protein: CASTTSGGFSYEQYF
V gene: TRBV27; clone size: .; D gene: TRBD2; J gene: TRBJ2-7; CDR3 DNA: TGTGCCAGCAGTTTATCCCGCGGGGGTCTAGCGGGGGATTACGCAGAGCAGTACTTC; CDR3 protein: CASSLSRGGLAGDYAEQYF
V gene: TRBV6-1; clone size: many; D gene: .; J gene: TRBJ1-6; CDR3 DNA: TGTGCCAGCAGTGGGCACAGGATGGTCTCACCCCTCCACTTT; CDR3 protein: CASSGHRMVSPLHF
V gene: TRBV11-2; clone size: many; D gene: .; J gene: TRBJ2-2; CDR3 DNA: TGTGCCAGCAGCTCCAGGTCGGGGCTGGGCACCGGGGAGCTGTTTTTT; CDR3 protein: CASSSRSGLGTGELFF
V gene: TRBV6-1; clone size: .; D gene: .; J gene: TRBJ2-1; CDR3 DNA: TGTGCCAGCAGTTTCCTCTCAAGCTCCTACAATGAGCAGTTCTTC; CDR3 protein: CASSFLSSSYNEQFF
V gene: TRBV7-8; clone size: few; D gene: .; J gene: TRBJ1-4; CDR3 DNA: TGTGCCAGCAGCCAGGCTTCAGTACAACTGTTTTTT; CDR3 protein: CASSQASVQLFF
V gene: TRBV12-3/TRBV12-4; clone size: many; D gene: .; J gene: TRBJ1-1; CDR3 DNA: TGTGCCAGCAGTTTAGGATGGGACCCAAGAGAAGCTTTCTTT; CDR3 protein: CASSLGWDPREAFF
V gene: TRBV6-2/TRBV6-3; clone size: many; D gene: .; J gene: TRBJ2-7; CDR3 DNA: TGTGCCAGCACGGAACAGGACGGAGGTTCCTACGAGCAGTACTTC; CDR3 protein: CASTEQDGGSYEQYF
V gene: TRBV27; clone size: many; D gene: TRBD2; J gene: TRBJ2-1; CDR3 DNA: TGTGCCAGCAGTTTTGGGACTAGCGGGAGTAGGAACTACAATGAGCAGTTCTTC; CDR3 protein: CASSFGTSGSRNYNEQFF
V gene: TRBV3-1; clone size: few; D gene: .; J gene: TRBJ2-7; CDR3 DNA: TGTGCCAGCAGCAGAGGGGCAGTCGACGAGCAGTACTTC; CDR3 protein: CASSRGAVDEQYF
V gene: TRBV28; clone size: many; D gene: .; J gene: TRBJ1-1; CDR3 DNA: TGTGCCAGCAGTCCACTGAACACTGAAGCTTTCTTT; CDR3 protein: CASSPLNTEAFF
V gene: TRBV11-2; clone size: many; D gene: .; J gene: TRBJ2-7; CDR3 DNA: TGTGCCAGCGCTAGCGTTAGCTCCTACGAGCAGTACTTC; CDR3 protein: CASASVSSYEQYF
V gene: TRBV7-9; clone size: few; D gene: TRBD1; J gene: TRBJ2-5; CDR3 DNA: TGTGCCAGCAGCGTCAACAGGGGGCGGTTTGGGCAAGAGACCCAGTACTTC; CDR3 protein: CASSVNRGRFGQETQYF
V gene: TRBV5-1; clone size: .; D gene: .; J gene: TRBJ2-1; CDR3 DNA: TGCGCCAGCAGCTTGACATCGCAGGGGCACAATGAGCAGTTCTTC; CDR3 protein: CASSLTSQGHNEQFF
V gene: TRBV27; clone size: many; D gene: .; J gene: TRBJ1-1; CDR3 DNA: TGTGCCAGCAGTTCGGAGGAAATGGACGGGGGGAACACTGAAGCTTTCTTT; CDR3 protein: CASSSEEMDGGNTEAFF
V gene: TRBV10-3; clone size: many; D gene: TRBD1; J gene: TRBJ2-1; CDR3 DNA: TGTGCCATCGGGACAGGGGGCGCCTCCTACAATGAGCAGTTCTTC; CDR3 protein: CAIGTGGASYNEQFF
V gene: TRBV7-2; clone size: few; D gene: .; J gene: TRBJ1-1; CDR3 DNA: TGTGCCAGCAGCTTAGCGAGCGGGTCCACTGAAGCTTTCTTT; CDR3 protein: CASSLASGSTEAFF
V gene: TRBV5-1; clone size: few; D gene: .; J gene: TRBJ2-7; CDR3 DNA: TGCGCCAGCAGCTTGACCGGGGCCGAAGACGAGCAGTACTTC; CDR3 protein: CASSLTGAEDEQYF
V gene: TRBV15; clone size: few; D gene: TRBD1; J gene: TRBJ2-7; CDR3 DNA: TGTGCCACCAGCGGGCCGGGACAGAGGCTCTACGAGCAGTACTTC; CDR3 protein: CATSGPGQRLYEQYF
V gene: TRBV11-2; clone size: .; D gene: .; J gene: TRBJ2-3; CDR3 DNA: TGTGCCAGCAGCTTAGCGGGATCTAGCACAGATACGCAGTATTTT; CDR3 protein: CASSLAGSSTDTQYF
V gene: TRBV12-3/TRBV12-4; clone size: many; D gene: .; J gene: TRBJ2-7; CDR3 DNA: TGTGCCAGCAGCTCTACTAGTCCCTCCTACGAGCAGTACTTC; CDR3 protein: CASSSTSPSYEQYF
V gene: TRBV28; clone size: many; D gene: TRBD1; J gene: TRBJ1-1; CDR3 DNA: TGTGCCAGCAGTCCAAGGACAGGGTGGAACACTGAAGCTTTCTTT; CDR3 protein: CASSPRTGWNTEAFF
V gene: TRBV2; clone size: many; D gene: .; J gene: TRBJ2-4; CDR3 DNA: TGTGCCAGCGGGACGTTAGCCAAAAACATTCAGTACTTC; CDR3 protein: CASGTLAKNIQYF
V gene: TRBV24-1; clone size: many; D gene: .; J gene: TRBJ1-2; CDR3 DNA: TGTGCCACCAGTGATTATGCAGGGTATGGCTACACCTTC; CDR3 protein: CATSDYAGYGYTF
V gene: TRBV24-1; clone size: .; D gene: .; J gene: TRBJ1-1; CDR3 DNA: TGTGCCACCAGTGGTAACAGGGCGAACACTGAAGCTTTCTTT; CDR3 protein: CATSGNRANTEAFF
V gene: TRBV7-8; clone size: many; D gene: .; J gene: TRBJ1-4; CDR3 DNA: TGTGCCAGCAGTTCACCTAGGGAAAAACTGTTTTTT; CDR3 protein: CASSSPREKLFF
V gene: TRBV18; clone size: many; D gene: .; J gene: TRBJ1-2; CDR3 DNA: TGTGCCAGCTCTTTTGGACGGATCTATGGCTACACCTTC; CDR3 protein: CASSFGRIYGYTF
V gene: TRBV6-1; clone size: few; D gene: .; J gene: TRBJ2-7; CDR3 DNA: TGTGCCAGCAGGGATGTCAGCTCCTACGAGCAGTACTTC; CDR3 protein: CASRDVSSYEQYF
V gene: TRBV9; clone size: few; D gene: TRBD1; J gene: TRBJ1-2; CDR3 DNA: TGTGCCAGCAGCGGGACAGGGGACCACTATGGCTACACCTTC; CDR3 protein: CASSGTGDHYGYTF
V gene: TRBV4-1; clone size: .; D gene: TRBD1; J gene: TRBJ1-5; CDR3 DNA: TGCGCCAGCAGACGGTCAGGGGGTAGCAATCAGCCCCAGCATTTT; CDR3 protein: CASRRSGGSNQPQHF
V gene: TRBV28; clone size: .; D gene: .; J gene: TRBJ1-5; CDR3 DNA: TGTGCCAGCAGCACGCTAGGGGACAATCAGCCCCAGCATTTT; CDR3 protein: CASSTLGDNQPQHF
V gene: TRBV14; clone size: .; D gene: .; J gene: TRBJ2-5; CDR3 DNA: TGTGCCAGCAGCCAATTCCTCGGGGAGACCCAGTACTTC; CDR3 protein: CASSQFLGETQYF
V gene: TRBV20-1; clone size: .; D gene: .; J gene: TRBJ2-2; CDR3 DNA: TGCAGTGCTACCGGGACATTCTTTGCCGGGGAGCTGTTTTTT; CDR3 protein: CSATGTFFAGELFF
V gene: TRBV14; clone size: .; D gene: .; J gene: TRBJ2-5; CDR3 DNA: TGTGCCAGCAGCCAGGCTAATGGAGAGACCCAGTACTTC; CDR3 protein: CASSQANGETQYF
V gene: TRBV6-1; clone size: few; D gene: .; J gene: TRBJ2-7; CDR3 DNA: TGTGCCAGCAGCGAAGACTCAAGCTCCTACGAGCAGTACTTC; CDR3 protein: CASSEDSSSYEQYF
V gene: TRBV6-5; clone size: many; D gene: TRBD1; J gene: TRBJ2-7; CDR3 DNA: TGTGCCAGCAGTTACCTAGGTCCGGGACAGGGTGCCGAGCAGTACTTC; CDR3 protein: CASSYLGPGQGAEQYF
V gene: TRBV3-1; clone size: many; D gene: TRBD2; J gene: TRBJ2-7; CDR3 DNA: TGTGCCAGCAGCCAGGGGACTAGCGGGAGGTGGGAGCAGTACTTC; CDR3 protein: CASSQGTSGRWEQYF
V gene: TRBV19; clone size: few; D gene: TRBD2; J gene: TRBJ2-1; CDR3 DNA: TGTGCCAGTAGTATAGGCTTGGCTAGCGGGAGCAGGAATGAGCAGTTCTTC; CDR3 protein: CASSIGLASGSRNEQFF
V gene: TRBV7-3; clone size: many; D gene: .; J gene: TRBJ2-3; CDR3 DNA: TGTGCCAGCAGCTCGGACACTTTCACAGATACGCAGTATTTT; CDR3 protein: CASSSDTFTDTQYF
V gene: TRBV7-9; clone size: few; D gene: .; J gene: TRBJ2-3; CDR3 DNA: TGTGCCAGCAGCCCTTCTAGTCACCCAGATACGCAGTATTTT; CDR3 protein: CASSPSSHPDTQYF
V gene: TRBV12-3/TRBV12-4; clone size: many; D gene: .; J gene: TRBJ2-2; CDR3 DNA: TGTGCCAGCAGCCTCGGGGCGGGGCCCGGGGAGCTGTTTTTT; CDR3 protein: CASSLGAGPGELFF
V gene: TRBV7-3; clone size: many; D gene: .; J gene: TRBJ1-1; CDR3 DNA: TGTGCCAGCAGCTCACAGGGTGTAGGGACTGAAGCTTTCTTT; CDR3 protein: CASSSQGVGTEAFF
V gene: TRBV10-1; clone size: many; D gene: .; J gene: TRBJ1-1; CDR3 DNA: TGCGCCAGCAGTGAATCAGGGAACACTGAAGCTTTCTTT; CDR3 protein: CASSESGNTEAFF
V gene: TRBV24-1; clone size: many; D gene: .; J gene: TRBJ2-4; CDR3 DNA: TGTGCCACCAGCCCAGGGGCGGAAAACATTCAGTACTTC; CDR3 protein: CATSPGAENIQYF
V gene: TRBV2; clone size: many; D gene: .; J gene: TRBJ2-7; CDR3 DNA: TGTGCCAGCAGTGAGGAGTCGGAGGGCGAGCAGTACTTC; CDR3 protein: CASSEESEGEQYF
V gene: TRBV20-1; clone size: many; D gene: .; J gene: TRBJ2-7; CDR3 DNA: TGCAGTGCTAGAGTAGGGACGTACTCCTACGAGCAGTACTTC; CDR3 protein: CSARVGTYSYEQYF
V gene: TRBV2; clone size: few; D gene: .; J gene: TRBJ1-2; CDR3 DNA: TGTGCCAGCAGTGAGTCATTCCAGGGGTTTTTTGGCTACACCTTC; CDR3 protein: CASSESFQGFFGYTF
V gene: TRBV15; clone size: .; D gene: .; J gene: TRBJ2-5; CDR3 DNA: TGTGCCACCAGCAGGAAAGAAGAGACCCAGTACTTC; CDR3 protein: CATSRKEETQYF
V gene: TRBV20-1; clone size: .; D gene: .; J gene: TRBJ2-3; CDR3 DNA: TGCAGTTCCAATTGGGGGGATGGGACAGATACGCAGTATTTT; CDR3 protein: CSSNWGDGTDTQYF
V gene: TRBV7-8; clone size: .; D gene: .; J gene: TRBJ2-5; CDR3 DNA: TGTGCCAGCAGCTTATACCACAGGGAGACCCAGTACTTC; CDR3 protein: CASSLYHRETQYF
V gene: TRBV30; clone size: many; D gene: .; J gene: TRBJ2-1; CDR3 DNA: TGTGCCTGGAACGGGGACGGCTATGAGCAGTTCTTC; CDR3 protein: CAWNGDGYEQFF